This T cell receptor (beta chain) originates from a study of shared clonotypes between healthy human individuals. Assay: immunoSEQ multiplex PCR; the TCRdb copy retains only in-frame clones and omits some. The sample has about a million clones; approximately 77% are singletons. Germline CDR1 reads SEHNR; CDR2 reads FQNEAQ (reference sequence). The CDR3 contains 14 residues. With 8 bases clipped from V and 4 bases from J, the junction kept 9 bases outside the gene matches. This TCR was recovered from a man aged 18 to 29 in good health. Some clones in this sample may be carry-over from other donors' samples. Sequenced material: memory CD4+ T cells from PBMCs. Subset noted: CD45RA-negative fraction. This chain joins TRBV7-9 and TRBJ2-3; 7 positions match TRBD2. CDR3 nucleotide sequence: TGTGCCAGCTGTCGAGGCGGGAGCCCAGATACGCAGTATTTT. Translation gives CASCRGGSPDTQYF.